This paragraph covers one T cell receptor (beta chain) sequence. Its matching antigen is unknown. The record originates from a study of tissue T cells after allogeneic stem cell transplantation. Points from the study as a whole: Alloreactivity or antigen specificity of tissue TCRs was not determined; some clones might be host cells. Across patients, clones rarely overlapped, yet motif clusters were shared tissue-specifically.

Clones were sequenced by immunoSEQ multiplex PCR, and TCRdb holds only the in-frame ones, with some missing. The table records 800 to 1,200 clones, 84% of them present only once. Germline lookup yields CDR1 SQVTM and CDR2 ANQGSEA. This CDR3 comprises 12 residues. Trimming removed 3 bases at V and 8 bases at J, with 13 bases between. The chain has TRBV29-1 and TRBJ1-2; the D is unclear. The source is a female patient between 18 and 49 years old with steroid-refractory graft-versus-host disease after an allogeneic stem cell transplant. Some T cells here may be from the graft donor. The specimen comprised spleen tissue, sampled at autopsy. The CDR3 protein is CSVDPSGMGYTF. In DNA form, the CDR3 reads TGCAGCGTTGACCCCTCAGGAATGGGCTACACCTTC.